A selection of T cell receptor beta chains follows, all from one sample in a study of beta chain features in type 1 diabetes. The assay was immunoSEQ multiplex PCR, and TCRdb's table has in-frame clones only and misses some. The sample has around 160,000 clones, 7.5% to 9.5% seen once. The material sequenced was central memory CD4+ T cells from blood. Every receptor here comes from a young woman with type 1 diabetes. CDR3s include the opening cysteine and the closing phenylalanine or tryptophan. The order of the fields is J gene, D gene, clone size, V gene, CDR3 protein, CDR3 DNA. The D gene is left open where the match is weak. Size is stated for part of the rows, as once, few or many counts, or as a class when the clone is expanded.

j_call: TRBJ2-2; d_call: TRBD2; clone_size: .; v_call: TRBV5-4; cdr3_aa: CASSPGGPASPGELFF; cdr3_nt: TGTGCCAGCAGCCCGGGGGGGCCCGCCTCACCCGGGGAGCTGTTTTTT
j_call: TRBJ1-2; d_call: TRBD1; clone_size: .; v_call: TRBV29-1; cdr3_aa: CSVERTGGYTF; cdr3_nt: TGCAGCGTTGAGAGGACAGGTGGCTACACCTTC
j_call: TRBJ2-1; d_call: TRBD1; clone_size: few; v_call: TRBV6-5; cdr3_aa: CASSLEGTGGLEQFF; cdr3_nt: TGTGCCAGCAGTCTTGAGGGGACAGGAGGTTTAGAGCAGTTCTTC
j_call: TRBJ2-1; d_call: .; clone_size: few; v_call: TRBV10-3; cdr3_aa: CAIGGGPYNEQFF; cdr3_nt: TGTGCCATCGGCGGCGGGCCTTACAATGAGCAGTTCTTC
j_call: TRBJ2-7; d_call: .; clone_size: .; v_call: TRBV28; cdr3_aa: CASSAYGDEQYF; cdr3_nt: TGTGCCAGCAGTGCTTATGGAGACGAGCAGTACTTC
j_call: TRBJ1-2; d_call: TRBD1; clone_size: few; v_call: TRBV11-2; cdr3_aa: CASSSGQGSRLGYTF; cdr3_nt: TGTGCCAGCAGCTCCGGACAGGGGTCTAGACTTGGCTACACCTTC
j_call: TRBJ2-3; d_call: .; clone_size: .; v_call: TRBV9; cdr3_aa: CASSAYPTDTQYF; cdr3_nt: TGTGCCAGCAGCGCCTATCCCACAGATACGCAGTATTTT
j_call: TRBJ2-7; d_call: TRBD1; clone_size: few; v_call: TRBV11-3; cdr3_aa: CASSLQGAPGYEQYF; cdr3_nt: TGTGCCAGCAGCCTTCAGGGGGCACCCGGCTACGAGCAGTACTTC
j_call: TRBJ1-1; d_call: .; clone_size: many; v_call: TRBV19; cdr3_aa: CASDSGLGTEAFF; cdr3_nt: TGTGCCAGTGATTCAGGCTTGGGCACTGAAGCTTTCTTT
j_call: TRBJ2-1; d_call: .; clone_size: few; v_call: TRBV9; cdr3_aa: CASSRDSRSYNEQFF; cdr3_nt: TGTGCCAGCAGTCGAGACAGCCGCTCCTACAATGAGCAGTTCTTC
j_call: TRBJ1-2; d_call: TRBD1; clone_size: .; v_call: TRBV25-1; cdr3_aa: CASRGQGRRSYGYTF; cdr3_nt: TGTGCCAGCAGGGGACAGGGGAGGAGAAGCTATGGCTACACCTTC
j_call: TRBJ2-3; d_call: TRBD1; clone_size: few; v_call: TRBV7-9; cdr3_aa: CASSQLTGGADTQYF; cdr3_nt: TGTGCCAGCAGCCAGCTGACAGGGGGTGCAGATACGCAGTATTTT
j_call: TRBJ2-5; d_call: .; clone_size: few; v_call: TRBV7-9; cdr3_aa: CASSIQGRETQYF; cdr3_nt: TGTGCCAGCAGCATACAGGGCCGGGAGACCCAGTACTTC
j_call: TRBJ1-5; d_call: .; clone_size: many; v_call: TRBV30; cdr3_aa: CAWSRMTAPGPQHF; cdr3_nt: TGTGCCTGGAGTAGGATGACAGCCCCAGGGCCCCAGCATTTT
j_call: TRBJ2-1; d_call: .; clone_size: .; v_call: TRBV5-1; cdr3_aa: CASSLGQTDNEQFF; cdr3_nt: TGCGCCAGCAGCCTCGGACAGACTGACAATGAGCAGTTCTTC
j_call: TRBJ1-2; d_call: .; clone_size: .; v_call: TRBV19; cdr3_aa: CASSIIDGGVGYTF; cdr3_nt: TGTGCCAGTAGTATTATCGACGGGGGTGTCGGCTACACCTTC
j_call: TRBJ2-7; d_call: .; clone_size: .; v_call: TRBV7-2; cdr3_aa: CASSIDRSFYEQYF; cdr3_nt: TGTGCCAGCAGCATTGACAGGAGTTTCTACGAGCAGTACTTC
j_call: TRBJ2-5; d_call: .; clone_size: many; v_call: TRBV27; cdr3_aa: CASSLASGHQETQYF; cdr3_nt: TGTGCCAGCAGTTTAGCCTCCGGTCACCAAGAGACCCAGTACTTC